This T cell receptor beta chain appears in the sequencing data of a study of blood T cell repertoires in COVID-19. The CDR3 has 18 residues. CDR1 is LGHDT, CDR2 YNNKEL, per germline (reference sequence). The trim removed 5 bases at V and 1 base at J, leaving 15 bases unmatched. Using immunoSEQ multiplex PCR, the repertoire was profiled, and TCRdb retains in-frame clones only, with some absent. The top ten hold around 9.3% of the sample, which has over 350,000 clones, 85% to 90% seen once. The receptor was derived from a woman in her 50s who had recovered from COVID-19. The sequenced material came from PBMCs or T cells enriched from blood (not recorded which). The J gene is TRBJ2-7, the V gene TRBV3-1 (or the pseudogene TRBV3-2), with TRBD1 matching over 9 bases. CDR3 nucleotide sequence: TGTGCCAGCAGCTTCGGACAGATACAGGGGGCTTCTTCCTACGAGCAGTACTTC. It codes for CASSFGQIQGASSYEQYF.